Shown below are 29 T cell receptor beta chains from a single sample sequenced in a study of blood T cell repertoires in COVID-19 (dated by TCRdb to about 2020). Libraries were constructed by the immunoSEQ multiplex PCR assay. What TCRdb holds here is the immuneACCESS table cut down to in-frame rearrangements. Part of the clones is not present; checked against another copy, under half of the missing clones reflect an unresolved V gene, and the others are unexplained. Recorded for this sample are about 230,000 clones; 75% to 90% of them occurred a single time. Around 30% of the sample belongs to the ten largest clones. The sequenced sample was peripheral blood. The source of these receptors is a man in his forties or fifties with acute or convalescent COVID-19.

The V gene is TRBV19, the J gene TRBJ2-2; TRBD1 is a possible D gene (6 bases). Germline CDR1 reads LNHDA; CDR2 reads SQIVND (reference sequence). Trimming took 4 bases from V and 5 from J, leaving 14 bases between them. The CDR3 runs to 15 residues. The CDR3 DNA follows: TGTGCCAGTAGTACGGGGACAAGGCTGACCGGGGAGCTGTTTTTT. It yields the protein CASSTGTRLTGELFF.

J is TRBJ2-3 and V is TRBV3-1 (or the pseudogene TRBV3-2); 7 positions match TRBD2. V lost 2 bases and J lost 6; bases outside the gene matches: 17. The CDR3 is 18 amino acids. CDR1 is LGHDT, CDR2 YNNKEL, per germline (reference sequence). CDR3 in DNA: TGTGCCAGCAGCCAAAATCGGGACTACCCCAAGGGGAGCGATACGCAGTATTTT. This encodes CASSQNRDYPKGSDTQYF.

This clone appeared once. The rearrangement links TRBV7-3 to TRBJ1-1; 9 nucleotides line up with TRBD1. V lost 4 bases to trimming and J lost 3 bases; unmatched junction nucleotides: 9. Germline V gene data show CDR1 as SGHTA and CDR2 as FQGTGA. This CDR3 is built from 16 residues. The CDR3 sequence: CASSSRTGVRDTEAFF. The CDR3 nucleotides read TGTGCCAGCAGCTCCCGGACAGGGGTTCGGGACACTGAAGCTTTCTTT.

This clone was detected only a few times. This sequence joins TRBV7-2 and TRBJ2-7, with 8 bases that match TRBD2. The CDR3 runs to 14 residues. J was trimmed by 1 base and V by 6 bases; bases with no gene match: 5. Germline lookup yields CDR1 SGHTA and CDR2 FQGNSA. The CDR3 region has the DNA TGTGCCAGCAGTGTAGTAGCGGGATCCTACGAGCAGTACTTC. This translates into CASSVVAGSYEQYF.

This clone is a singleton in its sample. The chain recombines TRBV3-1 (or the pseudogene TRBV3-2) with TRBJ1-1; 7 nucleotides line up with TRBD1. J lost 5 bases, V lost 7 bases, and 7 bases had no gene match. Per germline, CDR1 LGHDT and CDR2 YNNKEL (reference sequence). This CDR3 spans 13 amino acids. For the CDR3, the DNA is TGTGCCAGCACCCCGACAGGGCCAACTGAAGCTTTCTTT. This sequence encodes CASTPTGPTEAFF.

The rearrangement uses TRBV14 and TRBJ1-1; D is unresolved. CDR1 is SGHDN and CDR2 is FVKESK in the germline V gene. The V gene lost 1 base and the J gene lost 1 base, with 10 bases spanning the gap. The length of the CDR3 is 15 residues. CDR3 in DNA: TGTGCCAGCAGCCAAGCCAAGTCGCGGAACACTGAAGCTTTCTTT. It translates to CASSQAKSRNTEAFF.

The chain uses TRBV18 and TRBJ2-2; 11 nucleotides match TRBD1. V shed 3 bases, J shed 7 bases, and the junction held 7 bases outside the gene matches. Germline-derived CDR1 and CDR2 are KGHSH and LQKENI. This CDR3 region has 16 residues. The CDR3 nucleotides are TGTGCCAGCTCACCCCCGGACAGGGGGCAGGGCGGGGAGCTGTTTTTT. As protein: CASSPPDRGQGGELFF.

This clone has more than one count but fewer than ten. The chain couples TRBV3-1 (or the pseudogene TRBV3-2) to TRBJ2-3; D perhaps matches TRBD1 (6 bases). Germline CDR1 reads LGHDT; CDR2 reads YNNKEL (reference sequence). The CDR3 contains 12 residues. Between the trimmed V and J ends, which lost 0 bases and 11 bases, there was a span of 9 bases. CDR3 loop: CASSQDTGKQYF. The CDR3 DNA follows: TGTGCCAGCAGCCAAGACACAGGGAAGCAGTATTTT.

V is TRBV19 and J is TRBJ1-1; D gene uncertain. CDR3 length: 13 residues. The V gene lost 3 bases and the J gene lost 6 bases, with 11 bases spanning the gap. Looked up from germline, CDR1 is LNHDA and CDR2 is SQIVND (reference sequence). CDR3 nucleotide sequence: TGTGCCAGTAGTATTGGGCCGAAGGCTGAAGCTTTCTTT. It encodes CASSIGPKAEAFF.

This chain joins TRBV9 and TRBJ2-7; the match to TRBD2 covers 10 bases. CDR3 length: 15 residues. The germline CDR1 and CDR2 sequences are SGDLS and YYNGEE. The V segment lost 0 bases and the J segment 7 bases; nucleotides outside the gene matches: 7. The CDR3 region has the DNA TGTGCCAGCAGCGTAGGCCTAGCGGGAGATGGAGAGCAGTACTTC. This translates into CASSVGLAGDGEQYF. The full variable domain, its missing parts supplied by reference TRBV9 and TRBJ2-7, is DSGVTQTPKHLITATGQRVTLRCSPRSGDLSVYWYQQSLDQGLQFLIQYYNGEERAKGNILERFSAQQFPDLHSELNLSSLELGDSALYFCASSVGLAGDGEQYFGPGTRLTVT.

The rearrangement links TRBV6-5 to TRBJ1-1, with D hard to call. This CDR3 is built from 13 residues. V lost 7 bases and J 4 bases, leaving 13 bases between the germline ends. Germline V gene lookup returns CDR1 MNHEY and CDR2 SVGAGI. The CDR3 sequence: CASNGQRGTEAFF. CDR3 nucleotides: TGTGCCAGCAACGGTCAGAGAGGCACTGAAGCTTTCTTT.

CDR3 coding DNA: TGTGCCAGCAGCCAGGACAGGGCGGCTGAGACCCAGTACTTC. Residues: CASSQDRAAETQYF. The chain couples TRBV11-2 to TRBJ2-5; TRBD1 matches at 8 bases. V trimming: 5 bases; J trimming: 5 bases; junction bases outside the gene matches: 7. Germline CDR1 and CDR2: SGHAT and FQNNGV. The CDR3 has 14 amino acids.

The chain couples TRBV3-1 (or the pseudogene TRBV3-2) to TRBJ1-3, with 8 bases identical to TRBD1. This CDR3 contains 18 residues. The V and J ends lost 2 bases and 12 bases, in that order; junction bases with no gene match: 21. Germline-derived CDR1 and CDR2 are LGHDT and YNNKEL (reference sequence). The CDR3 loop reads CASSQRVVSDREGKVIYF. CDR3 bases: TGTGCCAGCAGCCAAAGGGTTGTATCGGACAGGGAAGGTAAAGTCATATATTTT.

DNA of the CDR3: TGTGCCAGCAGCTTAGTGGCCTCTAATGAAAAACTGTTTTTT. Translated: CASSLVASNEKLFF. This chain links TRBV7-8 with TRBJ1-4; D gene unclear. V lost 1 base and J lost 3, with 6 bases in between. This CDR3 is built from 14 residues. The germline gives CDR1 SGHVS, CDR2 FQNEAQ.

CDR3 in DNA: TGTGCCACCCTCTCCGGGACTGGCTACAATGAGCAGTTCTTC. It translates to CATLSGTGYNEQFF. The chain combines TRBV27 with TRBJ2-1, with D possibly matching TRBD2 (6 bases). The CDR3 runs 14 residues. CDR1 is MNHEY and CDR2 is SMNVEV in the germline V gene (reference sequence). V lost 10 bases and J 3 bases, leaving 16 bases between the germline ends.

V usage is TRBV5-4 and J usage is TRBJ1-2; D call uncertain. The V end lost 2 bases, the J end lost 0 bases, and 17 bases lay between the germline ends. The CDR3 is 17 residues long. From germline, CDR1 is SGHNT and CDR2 YYREEE (reference sequence). Here the CDR3 reads CASSFLELQDPNYGYTF. The CDR3 region has the DNA TGTGCCAGCAGCTTTTTAGAACTGCAGGATCCTAACTATGGCTACACCTTC.

The chain is built from TRBV5-1 and TRBJ1-1, with D perhaps TRBD1 (5 bases). Per the germline V gene, CDR1 is SGHRS and CDR2 is YFSETQ. V lost 4 bases and J 7 bases, leaving 11 bases between the germline ends. The CDR3 has 12 amino acids. The CDR3 protein is CASSIGGGEAFF. CDR3 coding DNA: TGCGCCAGCAGCATTGGGGGAGGTGAAGCTTTCTTT.

This chain links TRBV29-1 with TRBJ2-1, with 12 bases fitting TRBD2. This CDR3 has 15 residues. The germline gives CDR1 SQVTM, CDR2 ANQGSEA. The CDR3 DNA is TGCAGTGCCCGGGCGACTAGCGGGAGTCAAAATGAGCAGTTCTTC. It is translated as CSARATSGSQNEQFF.

CDR3 DNA sequence: TGCAGCGCCGCGGTGGGGGGGAACACCGGGGAGCTGTTTTTT. Amino acid sequence: CSAAVGGNTGELFF. The V and J genes are TRBV29-1 and TRBJ2-2, with D possibly being TRBD2 (6 bases). V was pared by 7 bases and J by 1 base, with 13 bases between. CDR1 SQVTM and CDR2 ANQGSEA come from the germline V gene. The CDR3 is 14 amino acids.

The sample holds a few counts of this clone. The chain combines TRBV30 with TRBJ2-7; TRBD2 matches at 10 bases. Germline CDR1 is GTSNPN and CDR2 is SVGIG (reference sequence). V gave up 1 base and J gave up 4 bases; unmatched junction bases: 7. CDR3 size: 15 residues. The CDR3 is CAWSAWTSGLYEQYF. For the CDR3, the DNA is TGTGCCTGGAGTGCCTGGACTAGCGGCCTTTACGAGCAGTACTTC.

The chain combines TRBV10-3 with TRBJ1-1, with TRBD1 matching 7 bases. Germline trimming cut 6 bases from V and 4 bases from J; bases unmatched to any gene: 14. The germline V gene has CDR1 ENHRY and CDR2 SYGVKD. The length of the CDR3 is 16 residues. CDR3: CAISPDRVSLGTEAFF. CDR3 DNA: TGTGCCATCAGCCCCGACAGGGTGAGTCTTGGCACTGAAGCTTTCTTT.

V is TRBV18 and J is TRBJ1-2, with D maybe TRBD1 (5 bases). The germline CDR1 and CDR2 sequences are KGHSH and LQKENI. Trimming took 3 bases from V and 3 from J, leaving 8 bases between them. The CDR3 has 13 residues. The CDR3 bases are TGTGCCAGCTCACCCGAAGGGGACTATGGCTACACCTTC. It is translated as CASSPEGDYGYTF. Using reference TRBV18 and TRBJ1-2 for the parts outside the CDR3, the full variable domain is NAGVMQNPRHLVRRRGQEARLRCSPMKGHSHVYWYRQLPEEGLKFMVYLQKENIIDESGMPKERFSAEFPKEGPSILRIQQVVRGDSAAYFCASSPEGDYGYTFGSGTRLTVV.

This clone was observed a handful of times. Other DNA sequences in this specimen translate into the identical CDR3. The rearrangement uses TRBV3-1 (or the pseudogene TRBV3-2) and TRBJ2-7; D remains ambiguous. With 1 base removed from V and 4 bases from J, the gap between germline ends came to 8 bases. This CDR3 is built from 13 residues. The germline V gene has CDR1 LGHDT and CDR2 YNNKEL (reference sequence). Here the CDR3 reads CASSQGLGYEQYF. CDR3 bases: TGTGCCAGCAGCCAAGGACTCGGATACGAGCAGTACTTC.

The chain recombines TRBV29-1 with TRBJ2-1; 13 positions agree with TRBD2. V trimming: 6 bases; J trimming: 0 bases; junction bases outside the gene matches: 11. Germline V gene data show CDR1 as SQVTM and CDR2 as ANQGSEA. The CDR3 has 18 residues. CDR3: CSVDGLAGESSSYNEQFF. CDR3 DNA sequence: TGCAGCGTGGATGGACTAGCGGGAGAGTCGAGCTCCTACAATGAGCAGTTCTTC.

This chain uses TRBV19 with TRBJ1-2; D not certain. V was cut by 7 bases and J by 2 bases, with 14 bases left in between. The CDR3 runs to 14 residues. Germline CDR1 is LNHDA and CDR2 is SQIVND (reference sequence). This chain's CDR3 is CASTLSRGNYGYTF. In nucleotides, the CDR3 is TGTGCCAGTACCCTCTCCCGAGGGAACTATGGCTACACCTTC.

This clone has only a few counts. The chain has TRBV27 and TRBJ2-5, with TRBD2 matching over 9 bases. The CDR3 length is 16 residues. V lost 5 bases, J lost 5 bases, and 12 bases stayed unmatched. The germline V gene encodes CDR1 MNHEY and CDR2 SMNVEV (reference sequence). CDR3 sequence: CASSPIAGDPPETQYF. CDR3 in DNA: TGTGCCAGCAGTCCGATAGCGGGAGACCCCCCCGAGACCCAGTACTTC.

V is TRBV12-3 or TRBV12-4 and J is TRBJ2-7; TRBD2 agrees at 12 bases. This CDR3 has 13 amino acids. V was pared by 6 bases and J by 13 bases, with 10 bases of the junction left unmatched. CDR3 DNA: TGTGCCAGCAGCCGCAGACTAGCGGGAGACTTTTACTTC. Translated, it gives CASSRRLAGDFYF.

The chain has TRBV5-4 and TRBJ2-7; maybe TRBD2 (5 bases). V was clipped by 0 bases and J by 2 bases, with 9 bases between them. Germline CDR1 SGHNT, CDR2 YYREEE (reference sequence). The CDR3 has 14 amino acids. CDR3 amino acids: CASSLASKAYEQYF. In DNA form, the CDR3 reads TGTGCCAGCAGCTTGGCTAGCAAGGCCTACGAGCAGTACTTC.

The chain links TRBV7-9 to TRBJ1-3, with TRBD1 as a possible D gene (6 bases). This CDR3 contains 17 residues. Germline CDR1 is SEHNR and CDR2 is FQNEAQ (reference sequence). V was clipped by 0 bases and J by 1 base, with 13 bases between them. The CDR3, as DNA: TGTGCCAGCAGCTTAGCGCGCGGACAGTATTCTGGAAACACCATATATTTT. It codes for CASSLARGQYSGNTIYF.